This TCR beta chain stems from a study of blood T cell repertoires in COVID-19. The overall study: From the United States, Italy and Spain came samples of acute and convalescent COVID-19. The cDNA or gDNA used as material had been derived from T cells, B-cell-depleted T cells, or PBMCs.

Original handling: The assay estimated nucleated cells by amplifying reference gene primers. Using immunoSEQ multiplex PCR, the repertoire was profiled, and TCRdb retains in-frame clones only, with some absent. The V and J calls and clone size were taken over from that table, and D and trimming were inferred from the DNA. Here the sample spans approximately 120,000 clones, around four fifths being singletons. This CDR3 has 18 residues. The ends were cut back, 0 bases at V and 4 bases at J, with 20 bases in the middle. CDR1 and CDR2 from the germline V gene are SGDLS and YYNGEE. This clonotype originated in a woman aged 55-69 years with acute or convalescent COVID-19. Sequencing used peripheral blood. The chain recombines TRBV9 with TRBJ1-3; weak D call: TRBD1 (5 bases). CDR3 residues: CASSVATGGGLVGNTIYF. CDR3 DNA: TGTGCCAGCAGCGTAGCCACCGGCGGGGGTTTGGTGGGAAACACCATATATTTT.